The rows below give T cell receptor beta chains drawn from one sample of a study of OX40 agonist ivuxolimab in advanced cancers. Clones were read by immunoSEQ multiplex PCR, and TCRdb kept only the in-frame ones, dropping some. The sample yields approximately 58,000 clones, roughly 86% seen once. Sequencing was performed on CD4+ or CD8+ T cells sorted from blood, taken in a trial of the OX40 agonist ivuxolimab. These receptors all stem from an adult with an advanced solid tumor such as melanoma, head and neck, liver or kidney cancer. The CDR3 runs from the conserved cysteine through the conserved F or W. Fields, in order: D gene, clone size, V gene, J gene, CDR3 DNA, CDR3 protein. A D gene is named only where the DNA matches it firmly. Clone sizes are given selectively: once, few, many, or a class where the clone is expanded.

D gene: NA; clone size: NA; V gene: TRBV9; J gene: TRBJ1-6; CDR3 DNA: TGTGCCAGCAGCGTAGAAGGGGGAGGTGATTCACCCCTCCACTTT; CDR3 protein: CASSVEGGGDSPLHF
D gene: TRBD1; clone size: NA; V gene: TRBV10-3; J gene: TRBJ1-1; CDR3 DNA: TGTGCCATCAGTCGCGGACAGGCCAACACTGAAGCTTTCTTT; CDR3 protein: CAISRGQANTEAFF
D gene: TRBD1; clone size: NA; V gene: TRBV2; J gene: TRBJ2-2; CDR3 DNA: TGTGCCAGCACCATGGGACAGGGATACACCGGGGAGCTGTTTTTT; CDR3 protein: CASTMGQGYTGELFF
D gene: TRBD2; clone size: NA; V gene: TRBV10-3; J gene: TRBJ2-3; CDR3 DNA: TGTGCCATCAGTGAGTCGGGGGCTAGCGGGGGGAAAGATACGCAGTATTTT; CDR3 protein: CAISESGASGGKDTQYF
D gene: TRBD1; clone size: NA; V gene: TRBV28; J gene: TRBJ1-6; CDR3 DNA: TGTGCCAGCAGTTTTGGAAGACCCAGGGGGTCACCCCTCCACTTT; CDR3 protein: CASSFGRPRGSPLHF
D gene: NA; clone size: NA; V gene: TRBV21-1; J gene: TRBJ2-1; CDR3 DNA: TGTGCCAACCAAGGGACAGGGATCCATGAGCAGTTCTTC; CDR3 protein: CANQGTGIHEQFF
D gene: TRBD1; clone size: NA; V gene: TRBV4-3; J gene: TRBJ1-3; CDR3 DNA: TGCGCCAGCAGCCAGGGACAGGGGAGGGGAAACACCATATATTTT; CDR3 protein: CASSQGQGRGNTIYF
D gene: NA; clone size: NA; V gene: TRBV6-6; J gene: TRBJ2-7; CDR3 DNA: TGTGCCAGCAGTTACTCGAGCGAGCAGTACTTC; CDR3 protein: CASSYSSEQYF
D gene: NA; clone size: NA; V gene: TRBV21-1; J gene: TRBJ1-5; CDR3 DNA: TGTGCCAGCAGTCAGCCCCAGCATTTT; CDR3 protein: CASSQPQHF
D gene: TRBD2; clone size: NA; V gene: TRBV28; J gene: TRBJ2-3; CDR3 DNA: TGTGCCAGCAGTTCCCCCCCATTGCGAGCGGGGGGGCAGTATTTT; CDR3 protein: CASSSPPLRAGGQYF
D gene: TRBD1; clone size: NA; V gene: TRBV28; J gene: TRBJ1-2; CDR3 DNA: TGTGCCAGCAAGGACAGGGGAGTCGGCTACACCTTC; CDR3 protein: CASKDRGVGYTF
D gene: NA; clone size: NA; V gene: TRBV5-1; J gene: TRBJ1-2; CDR3 DNA: TGCGCCAGCAGCCCCGAGGATTTTGACTATGGCTACACCTTC; CDR3 protein: CASSPEDFDYGYTF
D gene: NA; clone size: once; V gene: TRBV5-1; J gene: TRBJ2-2; CDR3 DNA: TGCGCCAGCAGCCTACCGACAGACACCGGGGAGCTGTTTTTT; CDR3 protein: CASSLPTDTGELFF
D gene: NA; clone size: NA; V gene: TRBV30; J gene: TRBJ1-2; CDR3 DNA: TGTGCCTGGAGTGTGATGGGCAGGAACTATGGCTACACCTTC; CDR3 protein: CAWSVMGRNYGYTF
D gene: NA; clone size: few; V gene: TRBV5-4; J gene: TRBJ2-7; CDR3 DNA: TGTGCCAGCAGCCACGGACTGAGCTCCTACGAGCAGTACTTC; CDR3 protein: CASSHGLSSYEQYF
D gene: NA; clone size: NA; V gene: TRBV5-4; J gene: TRBJ2-3; CDR3 DNA: TGTGCCAGCAGCTGGGGGACTTATAGCACAGATACGCAGTATTTT; CDR3 protein: CASSWGTYSTDTQYF
D gene: NA; clone size: NA; V gene: TRBV11-2; J gene: TRBJ1-1; CDR3 DNA: TGTGCCAGCAGCTTTTCTTTCGCCTTGAACACTGAAGCTTTCTTT; CDR3 protein: CASSFSFALNTEAFF
D gene: TRBD1; clone size: few; V gene: TRBV18; J gene: TRBJ1-4; CDR3 DNA: TGTGCCAGCTCACTGGGACAGAATGAAAAACTGTTTTTT; CDR3 protein: CASSLGQNEKLFF
D gene: NA; clone size: NA; V gene: TRBV19; J gene: TRBJ1-2; CDR3 DNA: TGTGCCAGTAGCATGCCCGGGACGGCCAACTATGGCTACACCTTC; CDR3 protein: CASSMPGTANYGYTF
D gene: NA; clone size: NA; V gene: TRBV19; J gene: TRBJ1-5; CDR3 DNA: TGTGCGGCGGGTTTTAATCAGCCCCAGCATTTT; CDR3 protein: CAAGFNQPQHF
D gene: TRBD2; clone size: NA; V gene: TRBV11-3; J gene: TRBJ2-3; CDR3 DNA: TGTGCCAGCAGCCGTCTAGCGGGGGGCCGCGATACGCAGTATTTT; CDR3 protein: CASSRLAGGRDTQYF
D gene: TRBD1; clone size: NA; V gene: TRBV9; J gene: TRBJ1-2; CDR3 DNA: TGTGCCAGCAGCGTAAGGGGGCAGGATGGCTACACCTTC; CDR3 protein: CASSVRGQDGYTF